These 15 T cell receptor beta chains came from one sample sequenced in a study of T-cell memory formation after mild COVID-19. TCRdb processed the 5' RACE reads anew with MiXCR; each CDR3 protein has one entry. In the table there are about 540,000 distinct CDR3 sequences, around 20% of which are singletons. Sequences were obtained from PBMCs or a T cell subset sorted from them (not recorded which). The receptors here all came from an adult woman who had mild COVID-19 (a few samples of this study predate the infection). Cell type and time point are not known.

The chain joins TRBV5-1 to TRBJ2-3, with TRBD2 identical over 13 bases. The CDR3 has 18 residues. Germline lookup yields CDR1 SGHRS and CDR2 YFSETQ. Unmatched junction bases numbered 9, after V lost 4 bases and J lost 1 base. This CDR3 reads CASSGGLAGSFGTDTQYF. CDR3 sequence (DNA): TGCGCCAGCAGCGGGGGACTAGCGGGAAGCTTCGGCACAGATACGCAGTATTTT.

This clonotype has a handful of counts. The V gene is TRBV19, the J gene TRBJ1-4, with D perhaps TRBD1 (5 bases). V gave up 4 bases and J gave up 6 bases, with 18 bases separating them. The germline V gene has CDR1 LNHDA and CDR2 SQIVND (reference sequence). The CDR3 length is 16 residues. The CDR3 bases are TGTGCCAGTAGTACTCCCGGGGGGGGGAGGCATGAAAAACTGTTTTTT. It translates to CASSTPGGGRHEKLFF.

In DNA, the CDR3 is TGTGCCAGCAGCTGGGGACACCGTGCAACTAATGAAAAACTGTTTTTT. Amino acid sequence: CASSWGHRATNEKLFF. The gene calls are TRBV7-2 and TRBJ1-4; D is possibly TRBD1 (6 bases). V was shortened by 4 bases and J by 0 bases, with 12 bases between the two germline ends. CDR3 length equals 16 residues. The germline V gene encodes CDR1 SGHTA and CDR2 FQGNSA.

This chain links TRBV5-8 with TRBJ1-1; 7 nucleotides align to TRBD1. The CDR3 has 16 residues. Germline assignment: CDR1 SGHTS and CDR2 YDEGEE. The J segment lost 1 base and the V segment lost 3 bases, leaving 9 bases of the junction unmatched. The CDR3 DNA is TGTGCCAGCAGCTCTTTAACTAGGACAGGGAACACTGAAGCTTTCTTT. Encoded protein: CASSSLTRTGNTEAFF.

This clonotype has only a few counts. The chain uses TRBV20-1 and TRBJ1-2, with unresolved D. This CDR3 spans 11 amino acids. Germline CDR1 DFQATT, CDR2 SNEGSKA (reference sequence). Trimming removed 3 bases at V and 2 bases at J, with 4 bases between. This CDR3 reads CSASENYGYTF. The CDR3 region has the DNA TGCAGTGCTAGCGAGAACTATGGCTACACCTTC.

In its sample, this clonotype was seen a few times. The rearrangement uses TRBV6-2 or TRBV6-3 and TRBJ1-6; D is unclear. The V and J ends lost 2 bases and 4 bases respectively, with 18 bases between them. The CDR3 sequence is 18 residues long. Germline CDR1 and CDR2: MNHEY and SVGEGT. The CDR3 region is CASSYGLGEASYNSPLHF. The DNA of the CDR3 is TGTGCCAGCAGTTACGGGTTGGGCGAGGCGTCATATAATTCACCCCTCCACTTT.

The chain recombines TRBV6-5 with TRBJ2-5, with 11 bases aligning to TRBD1. Germline loops: CDR1 MNHEY, CDR2 SVGAGI. The V and J ends lost 7 bases and 1 base, in that order; junction bases with no gene match: 2. The CDR3 covers 14 residues. Here the CDR3 DNA reads TGTGCCAGCACCGGGACAGGGGGCCAAGAGACCCAGTACTTC. Translated: CASTGTGGQETQYF.

In this sample, this clonotype turned up a few times. This chain joins TRBV10-3 and TRBJ2-5; D remains unclear. Germline assignment: CDR1 ENHRY and CDR2 SYGVKD. Trimming removed 3 bases at V and 1 base at J, with 6 bases between. This CDR3 has 13 amino acids. The DNA for the CDR3 is TGTGCCATCAGTGAAGGCGTCCAAGAGACCCAGTACTTC. Translating gives CAISEGVQETQYF.

This clonotype was seen many times. The rearrangement links TRBV13 to TRBJ2-1, with a tentative D call TRBD2 (6 bases). This CDR3 has 15 amino acids. V shed 4 bases and J shed 0 bases, with 10 bases lying between them. From germline, CDR1 is PRHDT and CDR2 FYEKMQ (reference sequence). CDR3 nucleotide sequence: TGTGCCAGCAGCTCACGGGGGAGCTCCTACAATGAGCAGTTCTTC. Amino acids: CASSSRGSSYNEQFF.

The V gene is TRBV5-5, the J gene TRBJ2-3, with 10 bases that match TRBD2. CDR3 length equals 17 residues. The J segment lost 2 bases and the V segment lost 0 bases, leaving 6 bases of the junction unmatched. The germline V gene encodes CDR1 SGHKS and CDR2 YYEKEE (reference sequence). The CDR3 DNA is TGTGCCAGCAGCTTGGAGTCTAGCGGGAGTTTCACAGATACGCAGTATTTT. This translates into CASSLESSGSFTDTQYF.

The chain uses TRBV9 and TRBJ2-7; possibly TRBD1 for D (5 bases). The CDR3 extends over 15 amino acids. Germline values: CDR1 SGDLS, CDR2 YYNGEE. Trimming shortened V by 0 bases and J by 0 bases, and 10 bases separated the two germline ends. The CDR3 loop reads CASSVGGSHSYEQYF. The CDR3 DNA follows: TGTGCCAGCAGCGTAGGGGGCAGCCACTCCTACGAGCAGTACTTC.

With respect to this clonotype: The final CDR3 position lacks the conserved phenylalanine or tryptophan, pointing to a likely read error. It is unclear where the CDR3 begins or ends on the DNA, so no DNA is shown, and the CDR3 is as TCRdb lists it. This chain joins TRBV20-1 and TRBJ1-6. The CDR3 length is 13 residues, termini included. The germline CDR1 and CDR2 sequences are DFQATT and SNEGSKA (reference sequence). This chain's CDR3 is CSARDLGTGPLSL.

This clonotype was detected only a few times. The rearrangement links TRBV7-9 to TRBJ2-3; TRBD2 matches at 7 bases. This CDR3 is built from 15 residues. The trim removed 5 bases at V and 0 bases at J, leaving 5 bases unmatched. Germline assignment: CDR1 SEHNR and CDR2 FQNEAQ (reference sequence). CDR3 in amino acids: CASSPGTISTDTQYF. Here the CDR3 DNA reads TGTGCCAGCAGCCCTGGGACTATTAGCACAGATACGCAGTATTTT.

This clonotype was detected once. This rearrangement joins TRBV27 to TRBJ2-3; no definite D call. The germline V gene encodes CDR1 MNHEY and CDR2 SMNVEV (reference sequence). There are 13 residues in the CDR3. Trimming took off 5 bases at V and 1 base at J, with 7 bases between the two ends. The chain's CDR3 is CASSGRGTDTQYF. The CDR3 nucleotides read TGTGCCAGCAGTGGAAGGGGCACAGATACGCAGTATTTT.

The rearrangement links TRBV12-3 or TRBV12-4 to TRBJ2-2; D gene uncertain. The CDR3 has 11 amino acids. V was cut by 7 bases and J by 6 bases, with 6 bases left in between. The CDR3 DNA reads TGTGCCAGCATAAGATCCGGGGAGCTGTTTTTT. Encoded protein: CASIRSGELFF.